This T cell receptor (beta chain) was obtained from a study of CD8 T cells in ankylosing spondylitis. The study, taken as a whole, reports: The clones that were linked to disease were reported to be significantly enriched in matched synovial fluid samples from ankylosing spondylitis patients. Reactive arthritis synovial fluid and blood were previously reported to contain some motif variants.

As the method for making TCR beta libraries, quantitative 5'-RACE with molecular barcodes was used. Via MiXCR, TCRdb re-called the 5' RACE reads, giving one row per CDR3 protein. This table holds 120,000 to 150,000 distinct CDR3 sequences, 7% to 10% found once. The V and J ends lost 4 bases and 2 bases respectively, with 9 bases between them. This CDR3 has 14 residues. In germline, CDR1 is LGHDT, CDR2 YNNKEL (reference sequence). The table lists this clonotype with many counts. Its cognate antigen is unknown. This receptor was identified in a male donor with ankylosing spondylitis. Sequencing was done on a sample of synovial fluid, either unsorted or a sorted T cell fraction (not recorded which). The rearrangement links TRBV3-1 to TRBJ1-3, with D possibly matching TRBD1 (5 bases). In DNA form, the CDR3 reads TGTGCCAGCAGCCTACAGGTCCCTGGAAACACCATATATTTT. Its protein product is CASSLQVPGNTIYF.